This is a list of T cell receptor beta chains from one sample in a study of T cell repertoires in cytomegalovirus infection. MiXCR, applied by TCRdb to the reads, yields one record per CDR3 protein. The table lists about 440,000 distinct CDR3 sequences, about a third of them singletons, with around 13% in the top ten. The material sequenced was PBMCs. The receptors stem from a human donor in good health (CMV status not recorded). Some clones in this sample may be carry-over from other donors' samples. Both conserved end residues are part of each CDR3. The D gene is left open where the match is weak. Where a row states a size, it is once, few, many or the class of an expanded clone; other rows omit it.

abundance,d_gene,v_gene,j_gene,CDR3nt,CDR3aa
.,TRBD1,TRBV6-8,TRBJ1-2,TGTGCCAGCAGTTACTCGACAGGGGGCGGCGGCTATGGCTACACCTTC,CASSYSTGGGGYGYTF
few,TRBD1,TRBV14,TRBJ1-2,TGTGCCAGCAGCCAGGGACAGGGGGCGGCACGGCCTAACTATGGCTACACCTTC,CASSQGQGAARPNYGYTF
few,.,TRBV6-2/TRBV6-3,TRBJ2-2,TGTGCCAGCAGTCCCTATTTGCCGTTGAACACCGGGGAGCTGTTTTTT,CASSPYLPLNTGELFF
.,.,TRBV11-2,TRBJ2-7,TGTGCCAGCAGCTTAGAAGTCGGACGGGGGAAGGAGCAGTACTTC,CASSLEVGRGKEQYF
.,TRBD1,TRBV24-1,TRBJ2-7,TGTGCAACCAGTGATACCTCCGGGACAGGGAGATACGATCAGTCCTTC,CATSDTSGTGRYDQSF
.,TRBD1,TRBV14,TRBJ1-1,TGTGCCAGCAGCCCGACAGGGGTTCCCACTGAAGCTTTCTTT,CASSPTGVPTEAFF
.,.,TRBV2,TRBJ1-5,TGTGCCAGCACAGGGGATGGCAATCAGCCCCAGCATTTT,CASTGDGNQPQHF
.,TRBD1,TRBV6-8,TRBJ2-7,TGTGCCAGCAGAGGTTCAAGGGGGCAAGGTGTGTACGAGCAGTACTTC,CASRGSRGQGVYEQYF
.,TRBD1,TRBV11-3,TRBJ1-2,TGTGCCAGCAGCTTAGATGTGGGACAGGGCGCGTTTTATGGCTACACCTTC,CASSLDVGQGAFYGYTF
many,TRBD2,TRBV7-6,TRBJ2-3,TGTGCCAGCAGCCCCGGACTAGCGGGGGGGGGCTCTAGCACAGATACGCAGTATTTT,CASSPGLAGGGSSTDTQYF
few,.,TRBV12-3/TRBV12-4,TRBJ2-7,TGTGCCAGCAGTTTGGAGGGGCCGGCCTCCTACGAGCAGTACTTC,CASSLEGPASYEQYF
once,.,TRBV5-4,TRBJ2-3,TGTGCCAGCAGCCTGGACTACACCAATACGCAGTATTTT,CASSLDYTNTQYF
many,.,TRBV7-9,TRBJ1-1,TGTGCCAGCAGCTTAGGGGGGGGGATGAACACTGAAGCTTTCTTT,CASSLGGGMNTEAFF
.,.,TRBV29-1,TRBJ2-7,TGCAGCGTTGGTGGACGATCCGTAGCCTCCTACGAGCAGTACTTC,CSVGGRSVASYEQYF
.,.,TRBV6-2/TRBV6-3,TRBJ1-1,TGTGCCAGCGCTCACAGGGAGAACACTGAAGCTTTCTTT,CASAHRENTEAFF
few,TRBD1,TRBV2,TRBJ1-1,TGTGCCAGCAGGGGACAGTTGGGAGCTTTCTTT,CASRGQLGAFF
.,.,TRBV11-2,TRBJ2-7,TGTGCCAGCAGCTCCATCACAGGTGGCTACGAGCAGTACTTC,CASSSITGGYEQYF
.,TRBD1,TRBV6-1,TRBJ1-6,TGTGCCAGCAGTACCCTGGGGGACAGGGGTAATTCACCCCTCCACTTT,CASSTLGDRGNSPLHF
few,TRBD1,TRBV19,TRBJ2-2,TGTGCCAGTGGTCCGGGACAGGGGGCAAACGGGGAGCTGTTTTTT,CASGPGQGANGELFF
many,.,TRBV7-9,TRBJ1-5,TGTGCCAGCAGCTTAGATCTGGGTCCCCAGCATTTT,CASSLDLGPQHF
few,.,TRBV6-5,TRBJ1-2,TGTGCCAGCAGTTACTCAACACCTGGAGGCAGCCCGATCTATGGCTACACCTTC,CASSYSTPGGSPIYGYTF
.,TRBD1,TRBV18,TRBJ2-2,TGTGCCAGCTCACCACTACCGGGACAGTCCCGAGGGGAGCTGTTTTTT,CASSPLPGQSRGELFF
.,TRBD1,TRBV6-6,TRBJ2-2,TGTGCCAGCAGTTACTACACAGGGGGCAACACCGGGGAGCTGTTTTTT,CASSYYTGGNTGELFF
.,.,TRBV5-1,TRBJ2-5,TGCGCCAGCAGCCCACCCACGTACCAAGAGACCCAGTACTTC,CASSPPTYQETQYF
many,TRBD2,TRBV7-2,TRBJ2-1,TGTGCCAGCAGCCCCAGCGGGGGGGCTTACAATGAGCAGTTCTTC,CASSPSGGAYNEQFF
.,.,TRBV7-2,TRBJ2-1,TGTTCCAGCAGCCAGGGGCTAGCGAAAAACAATGAGCATTTCTTC,CSSSQGLAKNNEHFF
many,TRBD1,TRBV2,TRBJ1-5,TGTGCCAGCAGTGATTGGGCAGGGGGCGATCAGCCCCAGCATTTT,CASSDWAGGDQPQHF
many,.,TRBV7-2,TRBJ2-7,TGTGCCAGCAGCTTAGTATCGGGGGGCCTGGTAAGCGAGCAGTACTTC,CASSLVSGGLVSEQYF
.,.,TRBV27,TRBJ2-3,TGTGCCAGCAGTCTTTCCGATCCCACAGATACGCAGTATTTT,CASSLSDPTDTQYF
.,TRBD1,TRBV27,TRBJ2-1,TGTGCCAGCAGTGCCGACAGGGGGGGCATTGAGCAGTTCTTC,CASSADRGGIEQFF
many,TRBD2,TRBV7-2,TRBJ2-3,TGTGCCAGCAGCCCGACCAGACTAGCGGGGGGCAAGGATACGCAGTATTTT,CASSPTRLAGGKDTQYF
.,.,TRBV28,TRBJ1-2,TGTGCCAGCAGTCAGGTCCCGAGGGGCTACACCTTC,CASSQVPRGYTF
.,TRBD1,TRBV2,TRBJ2-1,TGTGCCAGCAGGGGGACAGTCTCACATGAGCAGTTCTTC,CASRGTVSHEQFF
.,.,TRBV19,TRBJ2-5,TGTGCCAGTAGCACCGGAGGGGCGAGTGGAGAGACCCAGTACTTC,CASSTGGASGETQYF
.,.,TRBV28,TRBJ2-7,TGTGCCAGCAGTGCGGTCACCTACGAGCAGTACTTC,CASSAVTYEQYF
.,.,TRBV29-1,TRBJ2-5,TGCAGCGTTGCACAGGGAGGAGAGACCCAGTACTTC,CSVAQGGETQYF
many,.,TRBV4-1,TRBJ2-1,TGCGCCAGCAGCCAAGATGGTAGCGGCGAGCAGTTCTTC,CASSQDGSGEQFF
many,.,TRBV6-6,TRBJ1-1,TGTGCCAGCAGTACCACCCAAAACAGGGCCAGGGGCACTGAAGCTTTCTTT,CASSTTQNRARGTEAFF
.,.,TRBV7-6,TRBJ1-1,TGTGCCAGCAGCTTAGAAACAGACAGGGAAGCTTTCTTT,CASSLETDREAFF
.,TRBD2,TRBV6-2/TRBV6-3,TRBJ2-5,TGTGCCACCATACTAGCGGGGGAAGAGACCCAGTACTTC,CATILAGEETQYF
few,.,TRBV4-1,TRBJ2-5,TGCGCCAGCAGCCAAGGGGGGAGCCAAGAGACCCAGTACTTC,CASSQGGSQETQYF
few,.,TRBV4-3,TRBJ1-3,TGCGCCAGCAGCCAAGATTTGAGCGATAGTGGGAACAGGAACACCATATATTTT,CASSQDLSDSGNRNTIYF
.,TRBD2,TRBV12-3/TRBV12-4,TRBJ2-7,TGTGCCAGCAGTTTTAAGACTAGCGGGTACGAGCAGTACTTC,CASSFKTSGYEQYF
.,.,TRBV14,TRBJ1-3,TGTGCCAGCAGCCCCCTCGGAAACACCATATATTTT,CASSPLGNTIYF
few,.,TRBV7-2,TRBJ2-2,TGTGCCAGCAGCTTAGGACAGGCGGACACCGGGGAGCTGTTTTTT,CASSLGQADTGELFF
.,.,TRBV27,TRBJ2-7,TGTGCCAGCAGCCTCCGAGGCGGGCCCACCTACGAGCAGTACTTC,CASSLRGGPTYEQYF
.,.,TRBV5-5,TRBJ1-2,TGTGCCAGCACCCCGACAACTTATTCGTCTTATGGCTACACCTTC,CASTPTTYSSYGYTF
few,.,TRBV12-3/TRBV12-4,TRBJ2-3,TGTGCCAGCAGTGAGACGGGGGGCGTGGGGGATACGCAGTATTTT,CASSETGGVGDTQYF
few,.,TRBV5-6,TRBJ2-1,TGTGCCAGCAGCTTGTCAGGACAGTACTACAATGAGCAGTTCTTC,CASSLSGQYYNEQFF
.,TRBD1,TRBV4-1,TRBJ2-5,TGCGCCAGCAGCCACATTGGGACAGCAAGGAAAGAGACCCAGTACTTC,CASSHIGTARKETQYF
.,.,TRBV19,TRBJ1-2,TGTGCCAGTAGTATTCCGGCTAACTATGGCTACACCTTC,CASSIPANYGYTF